A single sample is the source of the 12 T cell receptor beta chains below, sequenced in a study of blood T cell repertoires in COVID-19. The protocol was immunoSEQ multiplex PCR, while the TCRdb copy is restricted to in-frame clones and leaves out a portion. Here the sample spans about 290,000 clones, about nine tenths being singletons. The sample taken for sequencing was PBMCs or T cells enriched from blood (not recorded which). These TCRs come from a woman in her thirties or forties who had recovered from COVID-19.

V is TRBV19 and J is TRBJ1-2; D remains ambiguous. This CDR3 contains 16 residues. Germline CDR1 reads LNHDA; CDR2 reads SQIVND (reference sequence). The V end lost 3 bases, the J end lost 4 bases, and 18 bases lay between the germline ends. In DNA, the CDR3 is TGTGCCAGTAGTATCGGTCCAGCGGAAGGACCCTATGGCTACACCTTC. Protein: CASSIGPAEGPYGYTF. Full variable domain (missing parts from reference TRBV19 and TRBJ1-2): DGGITQSPKYLFRKEGQNVTLSCEQNLNHDAMYWYRQDPGQGLRLIYYSQIVNDFQKGDIAEGYSVSREKKESFPLTVTSAQKNPTAFYLCASSIGPAEGPYGYTFGSGTRLTVV.

The rearrangement joins TRBV19 to TRBJ2-7; TRBD1 might be the D (6 bases). The CDR3 totals 15 residues. The V end lost 4 bases, the J end lost 2 bases, and 15 bases lay between the germline ends. Germline V lookup: CDR1 LNHDA, CDR2 SQIVND (reference sequence). This CDR3 reads CASSTPGTLTYEQYF. CDR3 nucleotide sequence: TGTGCCAGTAGTACACCCGGGACACTCACCTACGAGCAGTACTTC. Complete variable domain (other parts from reference TRBV19 and TRBJ2-7): DGGITQSPKYLFRKEGQNVTLSCEQNLNHDAMYWYRQDPGQGLRLIYYSQIVNDFQKGDIAEGYSVSREKKESFPLTVTSAQKNPTAFYLCASSTPGTLTYEQYFGPGTRLTVT.

This clone came up a few times. The gene calls are TRBV5-1 and TRBJ2-7; 15 bases map to TRBD2. The CDR3 is 16 residues long. The trim removed 4 bases at V and 2 bases at J, leaving 4 bases unmatched. Germline assignment: CDR1 SGHRS and CDR2 YFSETQ. CDR3 in DNA: TGCGCCAGCAGCGGGAGGACTAGCGGGGGGGCCTACGAGCAGTACTTC. Its protein is CASSGRTSGGAYEQYF.

V and J are TRBV10-1 and TRBJ1-2; tentative D call: TRBD1 (5 bases). Looked up from germline, CDR1 is WNHNN and CDR2 is SYGVQD (reference sequence). The CDR3 runs to 15 residues. V lost 5 bases and J lost 3, with 16 bases in between. CDR3 in amino acids: CASSSQGYEDYGYTF. As DNA, the CDR3 is TGCGCCAGCAGTTCCCAGGGTTATGAGGACTATGGCTACACCTTC.

This clone was observed a handful of times. This rearrangement joins TRBV4-3 to TRBJ2-1; TRBD2 agrees at 7 bases. V trimming: 4 bases; J trimming: 6 bases; junction bases outside the gene matches: 15. This CDR3 spans 17 amino acids. The germline gives CDR1 LGHNA, CDR2 YSLEER. The CDR3 loop is CASSRSLRTREANEQFF. The CDR3 nucleotides read TGCGCCAGCAGCCGAAGCTTGAGGACTAGGGAGGCCAATGAGCAGTTCTTC.

The CDR3 reads CASSVGPEYHIYDTEAFF. The CDR3 nucleotides are TGTGCCAGCAGCGTAGGGCCGGAGTATCATATTTATGACACTGAAGCTTTCTTT. V gene TRBV9 combines with J gene TRBJ1-1, with no clear D. This CDR3 spans 18 amino acids. V was pared by 0 bases and J by 3 bases, with 21 bases between. Per the germline V gene, CDR1 is SGDLS and CDR2 is YYNGEE. Full variable domain (missing parts from reference TRBV9 and TRBJ1-1): DSGVTQTPKHLITATGQRVTLRCSPRSGDLSVYWYQQSLDQGLQFLIQYYNGEERAKGNILERFSAQQFPDLHSELNLSSLELGDSALYFCASSVGPEYHIYDTEAFFGQGTRLTVV.

The chain couples TRBV7-2 to TRBJ2-5, with D perhaps TRBD2 (6 bases). Trimming removed 0 bases at V and 5 bases at J, with 16 bases between. This CDR3 contains 16 residues. Germline V gene data show CDR1 as SGHTA and CDR2 as FQGNSA. CDR3 amino acids: CASSLASPGEAETQYF. CDR3 DNA sequence: TGTGCCAGCAGCTTAGCCTCTCCGGGAGAGGCGGAGACCCAGTACTTC.

This sequence joins TRBV7-9 and TRBJ1-4; 8 nucleotides match TRBD1. CDR1 is SEHNR, CDR2 FQNEAQ, per germline (reference sequence). The J segment lost 7 bases and the V segment lost 7 bases, leaving 8 bases of the junction unmatched. The CDR3 runs to 14 residues. CDR3 in DNA: TGTGCCAGCAACCTGGACAGGGTGACTGAAAAACTGTTTTTT. Amino acids: CASNLDRVTEKLFF.

The chain employs TRBV19 and TRBJ2-7, with 11 bases matching TRBD1. From germline, CDR1 is LNHDA and CDR2 SQIVND (reference sequence). This CDR3 has 14 amino acids. The ends lost 6 bases at V and 5 bases at J; junction bases unmatched: 6. CDR3 protein: CASSMDRGRDEQYF. The CDR3 region has the DNA TGTGCCAGTAGCATGGACAGGGGGCGCGACGAGCAGTACTTC.

This clone was seen more than once but under ten times. The rearrangement uses TRBV9 and TRBJ2-7; 10 bases line up with TRBD1. The CDR3 consists of 15 residues. V shed 4 bases and J 5 bases; nucleotides not matched to a gene: 9. Germline lookup yields CDR1 SGDLS and CDR2 YYNGEE. The CDR3 sequence is CASSPSTGGFHEQYF. As DNA, the CDR3 is TGTGCCAGCAGCCCCTCGACAGGGGGCTTTCACGAGCAGTACTTC.

The chain is built from TRBV4-1 and TRBJ1-1, with D perhaps TRBD1 (5 bases). V shed 1 base and J shed 10 bases, with 13 bases lying between them. The CDR3 is 13 residues long. CDR1 and CDR2 from the germline V gene are MGHRA and YSYEKL. CDR3 coding DNA: TGCGCCAGCAGCCAAGTCTCTCAGGGAAGAGCTTTCTTT. Protein product: CASSQVSQGRAFF.

The rearrangement joins TRBV2 to TRBJ2-5; TRBD2 might be the D (5 bases). CDR3 size: 12 residues. Deletions cut 8 bases from V and 4 bases from J, with 11 bases between. Germline lookup yields CDR1 SNHLY and CDR2 FYNNEI. The CDR3 spells CASGRVGETQYF. The CDR3 region has the DNA TGTGCCAGCGGGCGGGTGGGAGAGACCCAGTACTTC. The variable domain in full, completed from reference TRBV2 and TRBJ2-5, reads EPEVTQTPSHQVTQMGQEVILRCVPISNHLYFYWYRQILGQKVEFLVSFYNNEISEKSEIFDDQFSVERPDGSNFTLKIRSTKLEDSAMYFCASGRVGETQYFGPGTRLLVL.